This T cell receptor (beta chain) was sequenced in a study of OX40 agonist ivuxolimab in advanced cancers. For the study in its entirety: Ivuxolimab was a fully human IgG2 agonistic monoclonal antibody targeting the costimulatory receptor OX40 (CD134). Peripheral TCRbeta sequencing was intended to test whether TCR sequence diversity was altered and clonal T-cell expansion was caused by ivuxolimab. In the dose-escalation cohort, 75% to 90% of patients were male, and the mean age was 60 years with a range of about 23 to 79. The paper covers the monotherapy dose-escalation part of the phase I ivuxolimab trial, which included N of about 50 patients. Intravenous ivuxolimab was administered to patients every 2 weeks at six dose levels: 0.01, 0.1, 0.3, 1.5, 3 and 10 mg/kg. Of the approximately 50 patients in dose escalation, 19 had hepatocellular carcinoma, some 15 had melanoma, 9 had renal cell carcinoma and 9 had head and neck cancer. Patients were allowed to have had prior anti-PD-1, anti-PD-L1 or anti-CTLA-4 therapy, and 30% to 40% of the dose-escalation patients had previously received checkpoint inhibitors. Partial responses were achieved by three dose-escalation patients, of whom one had hepatocellular carcinoma and two had cutaneous melanoma.

The trial excluded patients who had a history of autoimmune disease or were on systemic immunosuppression. In every dose cohort, peripheral blood was drawn for TCR sequencing at baseline, cycle 4 day 1, and cycle 7 day 1. The samples were drawn from a first-in-human, open-label, multicenter phase I dose-escalation trial of ivuxolimab. Adults with locally advanced or metastatic melanoma, renal cell carcinoma, hepatocellular carcinoma or head and neck squamous cell carcinoma were enrolled in the trial. Before TCR sequencing, CD4+ and CD8+ T cells were separately sorted from peripheral blood. The paper's findings and limits, for the study overall: The antigen specificity of the clonally expanded peripheral T cells was not determined. At doses of 0.1 to 3.0 mg/kg, clonal expansion of both CD4+ and CD8+ T cells in blood was seen between baseline and week 6. In the 0.1-3.0 mg/kg groups, partial responders had among the lowest normalized peripheral clonal expansion, particularly in CD8+ T cells. Low levels of normalized T-cell clonal expansion were also seen in some patients who did not respond. After ivuxolimab, CD8+ T cells had more expanded clones than CD4+ T cells on average.

Genomic DNA was extracted from sorted cells for sequencing of the TCRbeta CDR3 region. The immunoSEQ Assay was used to sequence the TCRbeta CDR3 regions. What TCRdb holds here is the immuneACCESS table cut down to in-frame rearrangements. Part of the clones is not present; checked against another copy, under half of the missing clones reflect an unresolved V gene, and the others are unexplained. The sample data list nearly 35,000 clones, and around 92% of these were observed just once. 33% of the sample is in the top ten clones. V loses 10 bases, J loses 5 bases, and the germline ends lie 8 bases apart. The germline V gene sets CDR1 to MNHNS and CDR2 to SASEGT. There are 10 amino acids in the CDR3, from cysteine to phenylalanine inclusive. Left in the record is the CDR3 DNA by itself, 30 bases read in frame from the first base. A note on this clone: This clone's antigen is unknown. No quality values exist for individual bases; no much larger clone is one base distant.

The receptor was derived from an adult with an advanced solid tumor such as melanoma, head and neck, liver or kidney cancer. Here the chain combines TRBV6-1 and TRBJ2-5; the D region possibly corresponds to TRBD2 (5 bases align). The material was CD4+ or CD8+ T cells sorted from blood, obtained in a trial of the OX40 agonist ivuxolimab. The CDR3: CATRRETQYF. The DNA sequence is as follows: TGTGCCACCCGGAGGGAGACCCAGTACTTC.